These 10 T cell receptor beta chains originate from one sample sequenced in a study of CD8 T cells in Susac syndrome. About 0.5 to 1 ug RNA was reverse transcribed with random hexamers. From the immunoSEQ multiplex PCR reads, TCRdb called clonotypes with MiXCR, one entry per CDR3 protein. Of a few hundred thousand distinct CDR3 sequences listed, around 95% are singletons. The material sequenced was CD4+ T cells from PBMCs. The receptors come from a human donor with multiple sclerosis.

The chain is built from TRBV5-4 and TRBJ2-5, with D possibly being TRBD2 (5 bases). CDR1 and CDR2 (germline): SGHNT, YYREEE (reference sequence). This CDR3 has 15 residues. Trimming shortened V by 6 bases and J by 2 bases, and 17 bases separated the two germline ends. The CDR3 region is CASKPQLGIQETQYF. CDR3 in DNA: TGTGCCAGCAAACCACAACTAGGAATACAAGAGACCCAGTACTTC.

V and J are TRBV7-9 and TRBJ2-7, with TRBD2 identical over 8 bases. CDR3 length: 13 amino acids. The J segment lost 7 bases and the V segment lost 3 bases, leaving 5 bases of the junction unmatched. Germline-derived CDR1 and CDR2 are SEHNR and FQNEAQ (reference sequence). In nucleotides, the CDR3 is TGTGCCAGCAGCTTCACACGCGGGGGGGAGCAGTACGTC. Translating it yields CASSFTRGGEQYV.

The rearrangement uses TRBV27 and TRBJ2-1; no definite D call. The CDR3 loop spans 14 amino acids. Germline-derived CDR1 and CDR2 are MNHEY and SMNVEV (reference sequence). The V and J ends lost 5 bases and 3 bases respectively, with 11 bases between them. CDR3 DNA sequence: TGTGCCAGCAGTGCAGGATTCGTCTACAATGAGCAGTTCTTC. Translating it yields CASSAGFVYNEQFF.

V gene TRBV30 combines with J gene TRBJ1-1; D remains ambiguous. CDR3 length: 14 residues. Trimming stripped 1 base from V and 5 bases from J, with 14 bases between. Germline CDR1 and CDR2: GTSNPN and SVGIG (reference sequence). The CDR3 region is CAWSAQLTNTEAFF. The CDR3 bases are TGTGCCTGGAGTGCCCAATTGACGAATACTGAAGCTTTCTTT.

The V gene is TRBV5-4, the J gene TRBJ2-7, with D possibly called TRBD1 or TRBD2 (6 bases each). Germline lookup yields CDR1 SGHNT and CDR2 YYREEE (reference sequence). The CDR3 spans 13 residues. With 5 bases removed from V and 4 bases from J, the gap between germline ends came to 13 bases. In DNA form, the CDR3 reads TGTGCCAGCAGTCCGGGGGCTGGTTACGAGCAGTACGTC. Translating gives CASSPGAGYEQYV.

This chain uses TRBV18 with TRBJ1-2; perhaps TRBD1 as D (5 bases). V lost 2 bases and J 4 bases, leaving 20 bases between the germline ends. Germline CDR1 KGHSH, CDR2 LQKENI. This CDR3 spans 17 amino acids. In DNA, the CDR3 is TGTGCCAGCTCACCAATCGGAACGGGACGGGACGGCTATGGCTACACCTTC. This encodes CASSPIGTGRDGYGYTF. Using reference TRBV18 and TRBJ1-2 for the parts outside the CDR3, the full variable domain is NAGVMQNPRHLVRRRGQEARLRCSPMKGHSHVYWYRQLPEEGLKFMVYLQKENIIDESGMPKERFSAEFPKEGPSILRIQQVVRGDSAAYFCASSPIGTGRDGYGYTFGSGTRLTVV.

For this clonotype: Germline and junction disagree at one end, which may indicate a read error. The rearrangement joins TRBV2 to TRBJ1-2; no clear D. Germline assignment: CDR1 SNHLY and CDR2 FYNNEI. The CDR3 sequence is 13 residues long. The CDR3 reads CASRDAGFGGYTF. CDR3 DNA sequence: TGTGCCAGCCGTGACGCGGGGTTCGGTGGCTACACCTTC.

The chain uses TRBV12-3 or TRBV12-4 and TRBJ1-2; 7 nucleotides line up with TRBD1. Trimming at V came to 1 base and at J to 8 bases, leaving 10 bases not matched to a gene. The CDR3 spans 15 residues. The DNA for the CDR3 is TGTGCCAGCAGTTTAGACCCCAGGGGGAGGGGGGGCTACACCTTC. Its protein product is CASSLDPRGRGGYTF.

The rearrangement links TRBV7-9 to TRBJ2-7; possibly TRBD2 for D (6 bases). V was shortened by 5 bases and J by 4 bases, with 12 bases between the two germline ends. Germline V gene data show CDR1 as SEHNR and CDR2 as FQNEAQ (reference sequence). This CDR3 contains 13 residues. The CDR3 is CASSPRGWYEQYF. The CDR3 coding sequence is TGTGCCAGCAGCCCTCGGGGGTGGTACGAGCAGTACTTC.

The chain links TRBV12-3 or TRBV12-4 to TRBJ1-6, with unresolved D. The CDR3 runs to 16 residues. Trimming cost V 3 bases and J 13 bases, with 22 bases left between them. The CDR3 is CASSLSETVKGSPLHF. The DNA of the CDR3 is TGTGCCAGCAGTTTGAGCGAGACCGTGAAAGGGTCCCCCCTCCACTTT.